In its sample, the clone carrying this TCR beta chain was seen many times. No antigen is known for it. Germline CDR1 SGHTA, CDR2 FQGNSA. The V and J ends lost 1 base and 1 base respectively, with 10 bases between them. The CDR3 has 15 residues. This specimen comes from a study of T cell repertoires in cytomegalovirus infection. Study outcomes and limitations: HLA-C-restricted CMV clonotypes gave the most frequent clonotype in two of eight donors.

TCRdb re-analysed the reads in MiXCR, keeping a single row per CDR3 protein. This table holds about 260,000 distinct CDR3 sequences, approximately 8.3% found once. Sequencing input: PBMCs. This TCR was recovered from a human donor in good health (CMV status not recorded). Some clones in this sample may be carry-over from other donors' samples. The chain has TRBV7-2 and TRBJ1-1; D possibly corresponds to TRBD1 (5 bases). The CDR3 region has the DNA TGTGCCAGCAGCTTAGTTGGGGCTCCGAACACTGAAGCTTTCTTT. Translating it yields CASSLVGAPNTEAFF.